The T cell receptor (beta chain) under discussion was sequenced for a study of blood T cell repertoires in COVID-19. Looking at the study overall: From the United States, Italy and Spain came samples of acute and convalescent COVID-19. Sources were T cells, B-cell-depleted T cells, or PBMCs; the material itself was cDNA or gDNA.

The CDR3 totals 14 residues. In this sample, this clone turned up once. As handled by the study authors: Estimation of nucleated cell counts relied on the amplification of reference gene primers. Some clones are missing from TCRdb's copy, which holds only in-frame ones; the method was immunoSEQ multiplex PCR. D and trimming come from the DNA, and the V and J calls and clone size come from that table. The sample records 160,000 or so clones, roughly 89% being singletons. The TCR sequence derives from a woman in her forties or fifties with acute or convalescent COVID-19. The sequenced sample consisted of peripheral blood. The chain is built from TRBV21-1 and TRBJ1-1. TRBV21-1 has pseudogene status. The CDR3: CASSKGSPNTEAFF. DNA of the CDR3: TGTGCCAGCAGCAAAGGAAGCCCGAACACTGAAGCTTTCTTT.